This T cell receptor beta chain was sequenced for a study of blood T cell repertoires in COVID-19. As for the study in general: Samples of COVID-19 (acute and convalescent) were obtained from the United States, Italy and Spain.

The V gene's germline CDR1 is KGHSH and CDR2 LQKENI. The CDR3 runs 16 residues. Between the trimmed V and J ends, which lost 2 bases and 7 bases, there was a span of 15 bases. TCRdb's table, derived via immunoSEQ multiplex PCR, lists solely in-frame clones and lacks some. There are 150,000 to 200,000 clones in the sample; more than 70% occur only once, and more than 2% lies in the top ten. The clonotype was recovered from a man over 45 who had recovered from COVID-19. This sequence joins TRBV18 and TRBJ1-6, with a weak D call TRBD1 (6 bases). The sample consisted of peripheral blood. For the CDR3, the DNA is TGTGCCAGCTCACCAGGGGGAGGGGGTGTCAATTCACCCCTCCACTTT. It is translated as CASSPGGGGVNSPLHF.